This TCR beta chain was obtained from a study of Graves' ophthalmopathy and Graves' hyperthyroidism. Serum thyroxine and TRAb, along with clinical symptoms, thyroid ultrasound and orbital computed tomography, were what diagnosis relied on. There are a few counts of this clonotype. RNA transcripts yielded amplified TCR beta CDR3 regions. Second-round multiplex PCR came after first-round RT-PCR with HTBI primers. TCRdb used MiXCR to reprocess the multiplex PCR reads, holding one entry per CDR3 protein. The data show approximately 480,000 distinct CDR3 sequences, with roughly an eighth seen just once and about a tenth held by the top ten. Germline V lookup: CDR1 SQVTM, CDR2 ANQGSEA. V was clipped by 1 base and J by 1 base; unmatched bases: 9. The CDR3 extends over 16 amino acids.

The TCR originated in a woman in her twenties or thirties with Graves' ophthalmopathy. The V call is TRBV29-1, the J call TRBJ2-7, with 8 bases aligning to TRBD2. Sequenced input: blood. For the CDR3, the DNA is TGCAGCGTTGAAGCAGGCGCTAGCGGGCCTTCCTACGAGCAGTACTTC. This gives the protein CSVEAGASGPSYEQYF.